The rows below give T cell receptor beta chains drawn from one sample of a study of blood T cell repertoires in COVID-19. The assay was immunoSEQ multiplex PCR, and TCRdb's table has in-frame clones only and misses some. The sample records 150,000 to 200,000 clones, around 83% being singletons. The sample was peripheral blood. The receptor source for this set is a woman in her 70s with COVID-19, enrolled during active disease. The CDR3 runs from the conserved cysteine through the conserved F or W. A D gene is named only where the DNA matches it firmly. The size of a clone is reported for some rows only, either as once, few or many, or as a class for expanded clones.

length	D	V	J	size	CDR3	DNA
16	TRBD2	TRBV28	TRBJ2-5	.	CASTLRLAGYQETQYF	TGTGCCAGCACCCTAAGGCTAGCGGGGTACCAAGAGACCCAGTACTTC
15	.	TRBV7-2	TRBJ2-7	.	CASSLEVRVTAEQYF	TGTGCCAGCAGCTTAGAAGTTCGGGTGACAGCCGAGCAGTACTTC
17	TRBD1	TRBV15	TRBJ1-6	.	CATSRVRDSQINSPLHF	TGTGCCACCAGCAGAGTTCGGGACAGCCAGATTAATTCACCCCTCCACTTT
12	TRBD2	TRBV19	TRBJ2-5	.	CASGWGGETQYF	TGTGCCAGTGGCTGGGGGGGAGAGACCCAGTACTTC
15	TRBD2	TRBV7-2	TRBJ2-7	few	CASSLRLAGTYEQYF	TGTGCCAGCAGCTTAAGACTAGCGGGAACCTACGAGCAGTACTTC
15	TRBD2	TRBV28	TRBJ2-3	.	CASSFWRETTDTQYF	TGTGCCAGCAGTTTCTGGCGGGAGACCACAGATACGCAGTATTTT
15	TRBD1	TRBV7-2	TRBJ2-2	.	CASSLIGGLTGELFF	TGTGCCAGCAGCTTAATAGGGGGCCTCACCGGGGAGCTGTTTTTT
15	.	TRBV7-2	TRBJ1-2	.	CASSPAWDNPYGYTF	TGTGCCAGCAGCCCCGCCTGGGACAACCCCTATGGCTACACCTTC
14	TRBD1	TRBV27	TRBJ1-1	.	CASSRGSPNTEAFF	TGTGCCAGCAGCAGGGGGTCGCCGAACACTGAAGCTTTCTTT
14	.	TRBV10-1	TRBJ2-7	once	CASSVGGVSYEQYF	TGCGCCAGCAGTGTTGGCGGGGTTAGCTACGAGCAGTACTTC
15	TRBD1	TRBV5-1	TRBJ1-1	.	CASSLEGTGGAEAFF	TGCGCCAGCAGCTTGGAAGGGACAGGGGGCGCTGAAGCTTTCTTT
16	.	TRBV7-2	TRBJ2-2	.	CASSPGGGRPTGELFF	TGTGCCAGCAGCCCCGGAGGAGGGAGACCCACCGGGGAGCTGTTTTTT
15	TRBD2	TRBV19	TRBJ2-1	.	CASRPGLVRKDEQFF	TGTGCCAGTCGCCCGGGACTAGTCAGGAAAGATGAGCAGTTCTTC